Listed below are T cell receptor beta chains from one sample, sequenced in a study of Ad26.COV2.S vaccination and SARS-CoV-2 variants. Assay used: immunoSEQ multiplex PCR; TCRdb lists only in-frame clones, some missing. The sample holds fewer than 600,000 clones, 80% to 90% seen once. Sequencing was performed on peripheral blood, taken in a trial of Ad26.COV2.S vaccine versus placebo. These TCRs come from a person aged 18-60 years who received the Ad26.COV2.S COVID-19 vaccine or a placebo. Each CDR3 is given with its conserved first and last residue. D genes are given only for firm matches. Not all rows give a size; the values are once, few, many and, for expanded clones, a class.

abundance	j_gene	d_gene	v_gene	CDR3aa	CDR3nt
.	TRBJ2-1	TRBD2	TRBV6-4	CASSGVTSSNEQFF	TGTGCCAGCAGTGGGGTGACTAGCAGCAATGAGCAGTTCTTC
.	TRBJ1-3	.	TRBV6-5	CASSYATGSGNTIYF	TGTGCCAGCAGTTACGCGACGGGCTCTGGAAACACCATATATTTT
few	TRBJ1-3	.	TRBV5-5	CASSADLVGSGNTIYF	TGTGCCAGCAGCGCGGACCTAGTAGGATCTGGAAACACCATATATTTT
.	TRBJ1-5	.	TRBV19	CASTRRGRVSNQPQHF	TGTGCCAGTACCCGCCGGGGCCGGGTTAGCAATCAGCCCCAGCATTTT
once	TRBJ2-1	.	TRBV10-2	CASSDFVTGLWSYNEQFF	TGCGCCAGCAGTGATTTCGTCACCGGTCTTTGGTCCTACAATGAGCAGTTCTTC
.	TRBJ1-1	.	TRBV4-3	CASSHPGLSNTEAFF	TGCGCCAGCAGCCATCCCGGACTCTCGAACACTGAAGCTTTCTTT
.	TRBJ2-7	.	TRBV6-6	CASSYSRELREQYF	TGTGCCAGCAGTTACTCGAGAGAGCTACGCGAGCAGTACTTC
.	TRBJ2-3	TRBD1	TRBV2	CASNPPPGQGGSSTDTQYF	TGTGCCAGCAACCCCCCCCCGGGACAGGGAGGATCTAGCACAGATACGCAGTATTTT
.	TRBJ1-4	.	TRBV7-8	CASSLVGVPNEKLFF	TGTGCCAGCAGCTTAGTTGGGGTGCCTAATGAAAAACTGTTTTTT
.	TRBJ1-2	.	TRBV7-2	CASNPPPGGYTF	TGTGCCAGCAACCCGCCCCCTGGTGGCTACACCTTC
.	TRBJ1-2	.	TRBV19	CASSTDNYGYTF	TGTGCCAGTAGCACAGATAACTATGGCTACACCTTC
.	TRBJ1-6	.	TRBV2	CASTVGNSPLHF	TGTGCCAGCACGGTGGGTAATTCACCCCTCCACTTT
once	TRBJ2-3	.	TRBV7-2	CASSLGGVITDTQYF	TGTGCCAGCAGCTTAGGTGGGGTAATCACAGATACGCAGTATTTT
.	TRBJ2-7	TRBD2	TRBV11-2	CASSLGASGRVSYEQYF	TGTGCCAGCAGCTTAGGGGCTAGCGGGAGGGTATCCTACGAGCAGTACTTC
.	TRBJ1-2	.	TRBV27	CASSPQPIDNYGYTF	TGTGCCAGCAGTCCGCAACCGATAGATAACTATGGCTACACCTTC
.	TRBJ2-3	TRBD2	TRBV5-5	CASSIGLAGDTQYF	TGTGCCAGCAGCATAGGACTAGCGGGAGATACGCAGTATTTT
.	TRBJ1-2	.	TRBV18	CASSPRVPPDGYTF	TGTGCCAGCTCACCACGAGTCCCCCCGGATGGCTACACCTTC
.	TRBJ2-2	.	TRBV11-2	CASSYLSTGELFF	TGTGCCAGCAGCTACTTATCAACCGGGGAGCTGTTTTTT
.	TRBJ2-3	TRBD2	TRBV5-4	CASSWGLAGGSTDTQYF	TGTGCCAGCAGCTGGGGACTAGCGGGAGGGAGCACAGATACGCAGTATTTT
.	TRBJ2-7	.	TRBV6-6	CASSYQSHSYEQYF	TGTGCCAGCAGTTACCAGTCGCACTCCTACGAGCAGTACTTC
once	TRBJ2-1	.	TRBV6-1	CASSEEGLVYIGNEQFF	TGTGCCAGCAGTGAAGAAGGCCTAGTATACATCGGCAATGAGCAGTTCTTC
.	TRBJ2-3	.	TRBV11-2	CASSLGGLATDTQYF	TGTGCCAGCAGCTTAGGAGGTCTGGCCACAGATACGCAGTATTTT
.	TRBJ2-1	TRBD2	TRBV6-5	CASSSRGLAQNEQFF	TGTGCCAGCAGTTCCCGGGGACTAGCGCAGAATGAGCAGTTCTTC
.	TRBJ1-2	.	TRBV30	CAWSYRGAGTF	TGTGCCTGGAGTTATCGGGGGGCTGGCACCTTC
.	TRBJ1-3	.	TRBV3-1/TRBV3-2	CASSRVGNTIYF	TGTGCCAGCAGCCGAGTCGGAAACACCATATATTTT
.	TRBJ1-5	TRBD1	TRBV28	CASSLLTGGYSNQPQHF	TGTGCCAGCAGTTTATTAACAGGGGGGTATAGCAATCAGCCCCAGCATTTT
.	TRBJ1-2	.	TRBV12-5	CAPTGGGPYGYTF	TGTGCCCCAACTGGGGGGGGCCCCTATGGCTACACCTTC
.	TRBJ1-1	.	TRBV3-1/TRBV3-2	CASSPRRGTEAFF	TGTGCCAGCAGTCCAAGACGTGGCACTGAAGCTTTCTTT
.	TRBJ1-2	.	TRBV2	CASSRQLNYGYTF	TGTGCCAGCAGTAGACAGCTTAACTATGGCTACACCTTC
.	TRBJ1-5	.	TRBV4-3	CASSQDWRGNQPQHF	TGCGCCAGCAGCCAAGATTGGAGGGGGAATCAGCCCCAGCATTTT
.	TRBJ2-2	.	TRBV6-1	CASSEPGGIVELFF	TGTGCCAGCAGTGAACCGGGCGGGATCGTGGAGCTGTTTTTT
.	TRBJ2-7	.	TRBV7-2	CASSLVPGVGSYEQYF	TGTGCCAGCAGCTTAGTCCCCGGGGTTGGGTCCTACGAGCAGTACTTC
.	TRBJ2-7	TRBD2	TRBV6-5	CASSRTSGRAYEQYF	TGTGCCAGCAGCCGCACTAGCGGGAGGGCCTACGAGCAGTACTTC
.	TRBJ1-2	.	TRBV30	CAWYQGLNYGYTF	TGTGCCTGGTATCAAGGCCTTAACTATGGCTACACCTTC
.	TRBJ2-7	.	TRBV2	CASSERWAPTWEQYF	TGTGCCAGCAGTGAAAGGTGGGCGCCGACTTGGGAGCAGTACTTC